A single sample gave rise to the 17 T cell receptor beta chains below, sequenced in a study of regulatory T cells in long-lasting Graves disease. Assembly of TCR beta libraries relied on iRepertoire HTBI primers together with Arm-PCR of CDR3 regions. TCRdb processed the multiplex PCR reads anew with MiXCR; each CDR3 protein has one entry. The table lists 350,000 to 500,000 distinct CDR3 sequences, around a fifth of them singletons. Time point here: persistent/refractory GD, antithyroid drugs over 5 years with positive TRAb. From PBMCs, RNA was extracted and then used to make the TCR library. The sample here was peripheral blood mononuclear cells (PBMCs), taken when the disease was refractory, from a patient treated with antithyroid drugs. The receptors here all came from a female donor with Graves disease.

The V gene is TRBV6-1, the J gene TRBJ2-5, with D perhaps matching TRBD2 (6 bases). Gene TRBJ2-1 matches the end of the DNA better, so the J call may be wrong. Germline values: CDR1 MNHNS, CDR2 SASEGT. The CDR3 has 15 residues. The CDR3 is CASSAWMKERAEQFF. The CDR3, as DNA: TGTGCCAGCAGCGCCTGGATGAAAGAGCGGGCAGAGCAGTTCTTC.

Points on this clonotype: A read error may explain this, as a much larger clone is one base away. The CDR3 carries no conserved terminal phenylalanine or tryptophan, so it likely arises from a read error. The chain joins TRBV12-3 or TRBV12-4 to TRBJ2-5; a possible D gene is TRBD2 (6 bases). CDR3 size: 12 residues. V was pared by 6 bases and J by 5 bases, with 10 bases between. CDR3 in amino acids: CASRSRGETQYL. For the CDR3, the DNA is TGTGCCAGCAGATCCCGGGGGGAGACCCAGTACCTC.

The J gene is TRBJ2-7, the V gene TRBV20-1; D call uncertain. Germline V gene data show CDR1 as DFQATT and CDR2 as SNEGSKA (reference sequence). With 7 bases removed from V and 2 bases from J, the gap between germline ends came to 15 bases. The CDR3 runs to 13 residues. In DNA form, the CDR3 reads TGCAGTGTGAAGCTTCAATCGACCTACGAGCAGTACTTC. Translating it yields CSVKLQSTYEQYF.

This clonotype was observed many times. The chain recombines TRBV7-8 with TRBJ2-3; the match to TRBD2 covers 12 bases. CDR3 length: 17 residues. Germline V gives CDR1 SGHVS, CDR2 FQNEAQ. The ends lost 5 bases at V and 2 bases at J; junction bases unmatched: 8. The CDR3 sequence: CASSHRLAGELTDTQYF. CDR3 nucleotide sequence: TGTGCCAGCAGCCACAGACTAGCGGGAGAACTCACAGATACGCAGTATTTT.

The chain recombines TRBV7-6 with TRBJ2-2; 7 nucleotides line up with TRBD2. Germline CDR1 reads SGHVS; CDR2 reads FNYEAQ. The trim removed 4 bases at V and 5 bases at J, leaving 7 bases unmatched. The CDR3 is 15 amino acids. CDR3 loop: CASSSVGRGTGELFF. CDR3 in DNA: TGTGCCAGCAGCTCCGTAGGGAGGGGTACCGGGGAGCTGTTTTTT.

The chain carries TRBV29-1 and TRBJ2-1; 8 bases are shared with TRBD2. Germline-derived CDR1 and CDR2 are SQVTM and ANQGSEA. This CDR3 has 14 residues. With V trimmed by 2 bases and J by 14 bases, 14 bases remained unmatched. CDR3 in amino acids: CSVELGLAGGEKFF. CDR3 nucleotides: TGCAGCGTTGAACTGGGGCTAGCGGGCGGGGAAAAGTTCTTC.

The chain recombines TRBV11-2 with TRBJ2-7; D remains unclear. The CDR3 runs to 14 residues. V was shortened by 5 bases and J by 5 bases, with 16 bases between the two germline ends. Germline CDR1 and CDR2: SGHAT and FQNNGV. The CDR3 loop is CASSHPKAGHEQYF. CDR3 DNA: TGTGCCAGCAGCCACCCAAAGGCCGGGCACGAGCAGTACTTC.

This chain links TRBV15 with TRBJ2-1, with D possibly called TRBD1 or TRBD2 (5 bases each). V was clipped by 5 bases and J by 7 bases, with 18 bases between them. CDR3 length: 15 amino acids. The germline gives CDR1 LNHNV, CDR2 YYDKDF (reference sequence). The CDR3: CATSGGPRSANEQFF. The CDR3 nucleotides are TGTGCCACCAGCGGGGGACCGCGATCGGCAAATGAGCAGTTCTTC.

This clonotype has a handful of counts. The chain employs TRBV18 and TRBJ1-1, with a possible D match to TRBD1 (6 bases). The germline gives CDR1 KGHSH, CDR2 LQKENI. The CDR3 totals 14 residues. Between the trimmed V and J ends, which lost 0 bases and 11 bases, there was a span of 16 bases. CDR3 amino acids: CASSPPGNKGEAFF. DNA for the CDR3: TGTGCCAGCTCACCACCAGGCAATAAGGGGGAGGCTTTCTTT.

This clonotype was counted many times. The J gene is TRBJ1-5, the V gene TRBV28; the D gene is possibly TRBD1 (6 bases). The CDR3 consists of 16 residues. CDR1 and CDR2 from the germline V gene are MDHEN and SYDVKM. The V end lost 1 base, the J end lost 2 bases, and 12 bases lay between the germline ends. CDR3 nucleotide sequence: TGTGCCAGCAGTTTATTAGGGGGGGGAGGCAATCAGCCCCAGCATTTT. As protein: CASSLLGGGGNQPQHF.

The CDR3 nucleotides read TGTGCCAGCAGTGAAGGATCGACAGGTGGAAACACCATATATTTT. It translates to CASSEGSTGGNTIYF. The J gene is TRBJ1-3, the V gene TRBV6-1; perhaps TRBD1 as D (6 bases). The V gene lost 1 base and the J gene lost 3 bases, with 10 bases spanning the gap. This CDR3 region has 15 residues. CDR1 and CDR2 from the germline V gene are MNHNS and SASEGT.

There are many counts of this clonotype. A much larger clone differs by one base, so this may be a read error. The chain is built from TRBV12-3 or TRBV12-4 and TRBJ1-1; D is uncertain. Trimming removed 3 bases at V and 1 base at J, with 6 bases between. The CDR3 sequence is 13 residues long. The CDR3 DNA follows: TGTGCCAGCAGTTTGTGGCAGAACACTGAAGCTTTCTTT. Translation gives CASSLWQNTEAFF.

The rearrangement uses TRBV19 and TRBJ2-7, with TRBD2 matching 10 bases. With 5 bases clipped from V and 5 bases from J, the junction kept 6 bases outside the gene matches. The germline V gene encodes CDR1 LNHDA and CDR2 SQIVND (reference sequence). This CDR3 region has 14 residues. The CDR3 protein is CASSSSSGSNEQYF. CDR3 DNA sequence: TGTGCCAGTAGTTCCTCTAGCGGGAGTAACGAGCAGTACTTC.

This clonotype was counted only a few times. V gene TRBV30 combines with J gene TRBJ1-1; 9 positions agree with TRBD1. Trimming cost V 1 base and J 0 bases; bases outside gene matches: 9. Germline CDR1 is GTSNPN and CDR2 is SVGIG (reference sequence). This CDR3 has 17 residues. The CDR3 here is CAWSEWDRVLVNTEAFF. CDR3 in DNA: TGTGCCTGGAGTGAGTGGGACAGGGTGCTGGTGAACACTGAAGCTTTCTTT.

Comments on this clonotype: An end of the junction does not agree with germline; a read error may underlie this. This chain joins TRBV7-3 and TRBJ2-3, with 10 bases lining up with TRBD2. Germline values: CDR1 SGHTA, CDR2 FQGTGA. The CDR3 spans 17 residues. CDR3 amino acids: CASSLTTSGPSTDTQYF. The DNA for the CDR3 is TGTGCCAGCAGCTTAACGACTAGCGGGCCTAGCACAGATACGCAATATTTT.

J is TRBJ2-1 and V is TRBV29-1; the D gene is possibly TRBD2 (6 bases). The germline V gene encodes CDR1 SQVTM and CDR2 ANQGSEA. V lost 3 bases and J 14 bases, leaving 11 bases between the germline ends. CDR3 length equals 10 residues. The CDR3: CSVEMEREFF. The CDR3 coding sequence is TGCAGCGTTGAGATGGAGCGGGAGTTCTTC.

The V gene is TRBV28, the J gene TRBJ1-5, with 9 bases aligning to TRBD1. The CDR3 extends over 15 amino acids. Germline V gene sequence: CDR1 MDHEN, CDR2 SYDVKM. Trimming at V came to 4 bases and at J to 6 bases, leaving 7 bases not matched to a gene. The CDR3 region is CASSSRDRESQPQHF. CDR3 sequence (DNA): TGTGCCAGCAGTTCCCGGGACAGGGAAAGTCAGCCCCAGCATTTT.